The text below deals with one T cell receptor beta chain. V was cut by 2 bases and J by 7 bases, with 9 bases left in between. Germline CDR1 is WSHSY and CDR2 is SAAADI. CDR3 size: 12 residues. The naive CD8 population came from CD45RO-negative cells selected for CCR7, without terminally differentiated effector memory CD45RA+ cells. Each donor was a Caucasian adult residing in Nashville, Tennessee. Clones were read by immunoSEQ multiplex PCR, and TCRdb kept only the in-frame ones, dropping some. This sample has about 2 million clones, with approximately 94% found just once. The data were taken from a study of shared clonotypes between healthy human individuals.

Sequencing was carried out using naive CD8+ T cells sorted from blood. This receptor was identified in a young man in good health. The chain couples TRBV10-2 to TRBJ2-7, with D hard to call. The CDR3 coding sequence is TGCGCCAGCAGTGAGGCGTACGATGAGCAGTACTTC. Amino acid sequence: CASSEAYDEQYF.